Presented here are 19 T cell receptor beta chains from one specimen sequenced in a study of T cell responses to AZD1222 COVID-19 vaccine. Sequencing used immunoSEQ multiplex PCR; TCRdb keeps in-frame clones, though not all of them. The sample holds roughly 200,000 clones, roughly 91% seen once. Sequences were derived from peripheral blood, sampled 28 days after the second dose of the MenACWY control vaccine. The receptors were gathered from an adult who received the MenACWY meningococcal vaccine as a control.

This clone was seen just once. The chain joins TRBV6-5 to TRBJ1-2; weak D call: TRBD1 (5 bases). This CDR3 region has 13 residues. Trimming removed 2 bases at V and 7 bases at J, with 11 bases between. Germline CDR1 reads MNHEY; CDR2 reads SVGAGI. The CDR3 protein is CASSYAMGVGYTF. The CDR3 DNA reads as TGTGCCAGCAGTTACGCGATGGGGGTTGGCTACACCTTC.

The chain carries TRBV6-5 and TRBJ1-6; 8 nucleotides align to TRBD1. The germline V gene has CDR1 MNHEY and CDR2 SVGAGI. The J segment lost 6 bases and the V segment lost 8 bases, leaving 3 bases of the junction unmatched. The CDR3 is made up of 13 amino acids. DNA for the CDR3: TGTGCCAGCTCTGACAGGGGTAATTCACCCCTCCACTTT. Amino acid sequence: CASSDRGNSPLHF.

The chain couples TRBV19 to TRBJ1-2, with 8 bases aligning to TRBD1. With V trimmed by 7 bases and J by 4 bases, 11 bases remained unmatched. The CDR3 contains 15 residues. Germline loops: CDR1 LNHDA, CDR2 SQIVND (reference sequence). In DNA, the CDR3 is TGTGCCAGTACGGGACAGGCCATCGGGGTCTATGGCTACACCTTC. It specifies CASTGQAIGVYGYTF.

This sequence joins TRBV7-8 and TRBJ2-2, with 9 bases aligning to TRBD1. The V gene end was trimmed by 8 bases and the J gene end by 5 bases; junction bases not matched to a gene: 6. Germline loops: CDR1 SGHVS, CDR2 FQNEAQ. CDR3 length: 14 residues. The CDR3 reads CASADRGRTGELFF. The DNA for the CDR3 is TGTGCCAGCGCCGACAGGGGGAGGACCGGGGAGCTGTTTTTT.

V and J are TRBV19 and TRBJ2-3; no clear D gene. The CDR3 covers 11 residues. Germline V gives CDR1 LNHDA, CDR2 SQIVND (reference sequence). V lost 3 bases to trimming and J lost 6 bases, with 4 bases between them. The CDR3 spells CASSMEDTQYF. The CDR3 coding sequence is TGTGCCAGTAGTATGGAGGATACGCAGTATTTT. Drawing the rest from reference TRBV19 and TRBJ2-3, the complete variable domain is DGGITQSPKYLFRKEGQNVTLSCEQNLNHDAMYWYRQDPGQGLRLIYYSQIVNDFQKGDIAEGYSVSREKKESFPLTVTSAQKNPTAFYLCASSMEDTQYFGPGTRLTVL.

This clone was seen a single time. CDR3 nucleotides: TGTGCCAGCAGCTTACAGGGCTACGAGCAGTACTTC. Translation: CASSLQGYEQYF. V and J are TRBV5-5 and TRBJ2-7; possible D gene TRBD1, 6 bases. Germline values: CDR1 SGHKS, CDR2 YYEKEE (reference sequence). Deletions cut 2 bases from V and 3 bases from J, with 6 bases between. The CDR3 spans 12 residues.

The V and J genes are TRBV10-1 and TRBJ1-6; 8 bases map to TRBD1. Germline CDR1 WNHNN, CDR2 SYGVQD (reference sequence). The CDR3 consists of 14 residues. V lost 3 bases and J lost 7; bases outside the gene matches: 2. CDR3 nucleotide sequence: TGCGCCAGCAGTGACGGGACAGGCAATTCACCCCTCCACTTT. Its translation is CASSDGTGNSPLHF.

The chain joins TRBV6-2 or TRBV6-3 to TRBJ2-1; D is ambiguous. The V end lost 3 bases, the J end lost 10 bases, and 13 bases lay between the germline ends. The CDR3 length is 13 residues. Germline V gene lookup returns CDR1 MNHEY and CDR2 SVGEGT. CDR3 nucleotides: TGTGCCAGCAGTTATCTTCTCCGGGCGGAGCAGTTCTTC. Its protein product is CASSYLLRAEQFF.

This chain joins TRBV5-6 and TRBJ1-3, with 7 bases identical to TRBD1. This CDR3 is built from 17 residues. The J segment lost 0 bases and the V segment lost 2 bases, leaving 8 bases of the junction unmatched. Germline CDR1 and CDR2: SGHDT and YYEEEE. The CDR3 DNA sequence: TGTGCCAGCAGCTTTAGGGGACAGAGTCGCTCTGGAAACACCATATATTTT. Amino acids: CASSFRGQSRSGNTIYF.

The chain has TRBV9 and TRBJ1-6, with 7 bases fitting TRBD1. The CDR3 has 14 amino acids. Germline V gives CDR1 SGDLS, CDR2 YYNGEE. V was pared by 3 bases and J by 10 bases, with 7 bases of the junction left unmatched. The CDR3: CASSATGSWSPLHF. In DNA, the CDR3 is TGTGCCAGCAGCGCGACAGGGTCGTGGTCACCCCTCCACTTT.

The chain employs TRBV7-2 and TRBJ2-7, with 9 bases matching TRBD2. V lost 1 base, J lost 5 bases, and 9 bases stayed unmatched. Germline assignment: CDR1 SGHTA and CDR2 FQGNSA. The CDR3 has 16 amino acids. CDR3 region: CASSLVLSSGAHEQYF. The CDR3, as DNA: TGTGCCAGCAGCTTAGTCTTGTCTAGCGGGGCCCACGAGCAGTACTTC.

The CDR3 spells CASSQGGGSGNTIYF. In nucleotides, the CDR3 is TGCGCCAGCAGCCAAGGCGGGGGCTCTGGAAACACCATATATTTT. The chain combines TRBV4-1 with TRBJ1-3; D may be TRBD1 (5 bases). Germline V gives CDR1 MGHRA, CDR2 YSYEKL. This CDR3 region has 15 residues. Trimming left V 1 base short and J 0 bases short, with 7 bases between.

The chain has TRBV11-2 and TRBJ2-7; 12 bases align to TRBD1. This CDR3 is 15 amino acids long. Germline values: CDR1 SGHAT, CDR2 FQNNGV. V shed 4 bases, J shed 7 bases, and the junction held 8 bases outside the gene matches. The CDR3 loop reads CASSSWDRGHWEQYF. The DNA for the CDR3 is TGTGCCAGCAGCTCATGGGACAGGGGGCATTGGGAGCAGTACTTC.

V is TRBV5-5 and J is TRBJ2-1; 9 bases match TRBD1. J lost 0 bases, V lost 4 bases, and 8 bases had no gene match. This CDR3 has 17 residues. Germline CDR1 and CDR2: SGHKS and YYEKEE (reference sequence). The CDR3 protein is CASSLITGGRSYNEQFF. The CDR3 DNA is TGTGCCAGCAGCCTGATTACAGGGGGCCGCTCCTACAATGAGCAGTTCTTC.

The rearrangement joins TRBV5-8 to TRBJ1-1, with 7 positions matching TRBD1. This CDR3 is 16 amino acids long. Germline V gene sequence: CDR1 SGHTS, CDR2 YDEGEE. V trimming: 3 bases; J trimming: 4 bases; junction bases outside the gene matches: 12. The CDR3 nucleotides read TGTGCCAGCAGCTCGACGACAGGGTGGGTCGGCACTGAAGCTTTCTTT. It codes for CASSSTTGWVGTEAFF. The full variable domain, in which reference TRBV5-8 and TRBJ1-1 provide the parts outside the CDR3, is EAGVTQSPTHLIKTRGQQATLRCSPISGHTSVYWYQQALGLGLQFLLWYDEGEERNRGNFPPRFSGRQFPNYSSELNVNALELEDSALYLCASSSTTGWVGTEAFFGQGTRLTVV.

The rearrangement links TRBV6-2 or TRBV6-3 to TRBJ1-1; the D is unclear. Germline-derived CDR1 and CDR2 are MNHEY and SVGEGT. The V and J ends lost 3 bases and 1 base respectively, with 9 bases between them. The CDR3 consists of 14 residues. Written as DNA, the CDR3 is TGTGCCAGCAGTTATTTCGTCGGGAACACTGAAGCTTTCTTT. Protein sequence: CASSYFVGNTEAFF.

The J gene is TRBJ1-6, the V gene TRBV30; 7 positions match TRBD1. J gave up 8 bases and V 5 bases, and 6 bases lay outside the gene matches. Looked up from germline, CDR1 is GTSNPN and CDR2 is SVGIG (reference sequence). This CDR3 spans 13 amino acids. CDR3 sequence reads: CAWAGGIDSPLHF. CDR3 nucleotides: TGTGCCTGGGCAGGGGGGATAGATTCACCCCTCCACTTT. Using reference TRBV30 and TRBJ1-6 for the parts outside the CDR3, the full variable domain is SQTIHQWPATLVQPVGSPLSLECTVEGTSNPNLYWYRQAAGRGLQLLFYSVGIGQISSEVPQNLSASRPQDRQFILSSKKLLLSDSGFYLCAWAGGIDSPLHFGNGTRLTVT.

V and J are TRBV18 and TRBJ2-6; D not resolved. V was trimmed by 2 bases and J by 1 base, leaving 6 bases between them. In germline, CDR1 is KGHSH, CDR2 LQKENI. The CDR3 contains 15 residues. The CDR3 DNA reads TGTGCCAGCTCACCATATAGGTCTGGGGCCAACGTCCTGACTTTC. This encodes CASSPYRSGANVLTF.

V and J are TRBV30 and TRBJ1-1, with D possibly being TRBD1 (6 bases). V shed 4 bases and J shed 1 base, with 10 bases lying between them. The CDR3 consists of 13 residues. Germline assignment: CDR1 GTSNPN and CDR2 SVGIG (reference sequence). The CDR3 is CAWTTTGNTEAFF. The CDR3 DNA reads TGTGCCTGGACCACGACAGGGAACACTGAAGCTTTCTTT.